One sample yielded the 26 T cell receptor beta chains listed below, sequenced in a study of blood T cell repertoires in COVID-19. Assay: immunoSEQ multiplex PCR; the TCRdb copy retains only in-frame clones and omits some. Among about 160,000 clones listed, roughly nine tenths were seen once. What was sequenced was peripheral blood. The origin of the receptors is a woman aged 70 to 79 with acute or convalescent COVID-19.

This clone has only a few counts. V usage is TRBV19 and J usage is TRBJ1-5; 8 nucleotides align to TRBD1. The V gene end was trimmed by 5 bases and the J gene end by 0 bases; junction bases not matched to a gene: 9. The germline V gene encodes CDR1 LNHDA and CDR2 SQIVND (reference sequence). The CDR3 runs 17 residues. CDR3 nucleotides: TGTGCCAGTAGTTCGTGGACAGGGACTTATAGCAATCAGCCCCAGCATTTT. It encodes CASSSWTGTYSNQPQHF.

This sequence joins TRBV9 and TRBJ2-3; D uncertain. The CDR3 runs 16 residues. V was shortened by 0 bases and J by 0 bases, with 11 bases between the two germline ends. The V gene's germline CDR1 is SGDLS and CDR2 YYNGEE. The CDR3 nucleotides read TGTGCCAGCAGCGTAGAAGTCAGGATAAGCACAGATACGCAGTATTTT. This encodes CASSVEVRISTDTQYF.

In regard to this clone: This CDR3 is also generated by other DNA sequences in the sample. The chain has TRBV9 and TRBJ1-6, with 8 bases that match TRBD1. The length of the CDR3 is 14 residues. In germline, CDR1 is SGDLS, CDR2 YYNGEE. Trimming removed 0 bases from V and 7 bases from J; junction bases left unmatched: 0. CDR3 nucleotides: TGTGCCAGCAGCGTAGACAGGGGGAATTCACCCCTCCACTTT. It yields the protein CASSVDRGNSPLHF.

The chain has TRBV18 and TRBJ1-2; no definite D call. The germline V and J ends were trimmed by 3 bases and 8 bases, with 19 bases remaining between them. The CDR3 loop spans 15 amino acids. The germline CDR1 and CDR2 sequences are KGHSH and LQKENI. DNA for the CDR3: TGTGCCAGCTCACCGAACTCGGACGGGGTTTTGGGCTACACCTTC. Translated: CASSPNSDGVLGYTF.

CDR3 region: CASSPTLRSGELFF. The CDR3 region has the DNA TGTGCCAGCAGCCCCACTTTGCGCTCCGGGGAGCTGTTTTTT. The chain has TRBV11-2 and TRBJ2-2; D unclear. Germline assignment: CDR1 SGHAT and CDR2 FQNNGV. The CDR3 sequence is 14 residues long. V was trimmed by 5 bases and J by 6 bases, leaving 13 bases between them.

This clone appeared a few times. The CDR3 DNA is TGTGCCAGTTCCTATACCCTGGGTCAGGCGACCCAGTACTTC. Its protein product is CASSYTLGQATQYF. The chain uses TRBV19 and TRBJ2-5; D is unresolved. The CDR3 is 14 amino acids. CDR1 LNHDA and CDR2 SQIVND come from the germline V gene (reference sequence). Trimming took off 8 bases at V and 7 bases at J, with 20 bases between the two ends. The full variable domain, with the rest looked up from reference TRBV19 and TRBJ2-5, is DGGITQSPKYLFRKEGQNVTLSCEQNLNHDAMYWYRQDPGQGLRLIYYSQIVNDFQKGDIAEGYSVSREKKESFPLTVTSAQKNPTAFYLCASSYTLGQATQYFGPGTRLLVL.

This chain connects TRBV30 to TRBJ1-5; 9 nucleotides line up with TRBD1. The junction had 0 bases not matched to a gene; V was cut back by 1 base and J by 5 bases. There are 13 residues in the CDR3. Germline loops: CDR1 GTSNPN, CDR2 SVGIG (reference sequence). Written as DNA, the CDR3 is TGTGCCTGGAGTGGACAGGGGGATCAGCCCCAGCATTTT. The encoded protein is CAWSGQGDQPQHF.

This sequence joins TRBV24-1 and TRBJ1-2; D perhaps matches TRBD1 (6 bases). This CDR3 comprises 14 residues. CDR1 and CDR2 (germline): KGHDR, SFDVKD. V lost 9 bases and J 9 bases, leaving 22 bases between the germline ends. CDR3 bases: TGTGCCACCGCCCCCAACGTCTCAGGGGATAGCTACACCTTC. Encoded protein: CATAPNVSGDSYTF.

The genes are TRBV28 and TRBJ2-1; 8 bases are a match to TRBD2. Germline V gives CDR1 MDHEN, CDR2 SYDVKM. V shed 8 bases, J shed 10 bases, and the junction held 25 bases outside the gene matches. CDR3 length equals 18 residues. The CDR3 is CASLPTSYRGGLSIEQFF. The CDR3, as DNA: TGTGCCAGCCTTCCCACGTCCTATCGCGGGGGGTTATCAATCGAGCAGTTCTTC.

This chain joins TRBV18 and TRBJ2-1, with D possibly being TRBD1 (7 bases). The CDR3 sequence is 16 residues long. Germline CDR1 and CDR2: KGHSH and LQKENI. V lost 0 bases, J lost 7 bases, and 16 bases lay in between. This CDR3 reads CASSPPDRTRGNEQFF. The DNA for the CDR3 is TGTGCCAGCTCACCACCGGACAGGACCCGGGGGAATGAGCAGTTCTTC.

The V call is TRBV21-1, the J call TRBJ1-2; whether TRBD1, the table's D call, matches the DNA was not checked. TRBV21-1 is a pseudogene. This CDR3 has 15 residues. CDR3 coding DNA: TGTGCCAGCAGCAACCGGGACAGGGTTATCTATGGCTACACCTTC. Its protein product is CASSNRDRVIYGYTF.

This sequence joins TRBV4-3 and TRBJ2-3; D possibly corresponds to TRBD2 (5 bases). The V gene's germline CDR1 is LGHNA and CDR2 YSLEER. V was trimmed by 1 base and J by 8 bases, leaving 25 bases between them. CDR3 length: 18 residues. The CDR3 bases are TGCGCCAGCAGCCAAGTCGGTCAGAGCGGAACGGCTCAGGCTACGCAGTATTTT. The encoded protein is CASSQVGQSGTAQATQYF.

The CDR3 reads CASSWRDRGTDAFF. CDR3 sequence (DNA): TGTGCCAGCAGCTGGCGGGACAGGGGGACGGACGCTTTCTTT. The V gene is TRBV7-2, the J gene TRBJ1-1; 11 bases agree with TRBD1. The V segment lost 4 bases and the J segment 11 bases; nucleotides outside the gene matches: 9. Germline CDR1 SGHTA, CDR2 FQGNSA. The CDR3 is 14 residues long.

This chain uses TRBV19 with TRBJ1-3; TRBD1 matches 7 bases. The CDR3 has 14 residues. Germline CDR1 is LNHDA and CDR2 is SQIVND (reference sequence). V was pared by 6 bases and J by 4 bases, with 6 bases of the junction left unmatched. The CDR3 loop is CASRTTGAGNTIYF. DNA of the CDR3: TGTGCCAGTAGGACTACAGGGGCCGGAAACACCATATATTTT.

V usage is TRBV15 and J usage is TRBJ2-5; the D is unclear. Trimming pared 1 base from V and 1 base from J, leaving 10 bases between. Germline V gene sequence: CDR1 LNHNV, CDR2 YYDKDF (reference sequence). CDR3 length equals 15 residues. In DNA, the CDR3 is TGTGCCACCAGCAGAGCCAAAGAGGTCCAAGAGACCCAGTACTTC. Amino acid sequence: CATSRAKEVQETQYF.

The chain employs TRBV2 and TRBJ2-3, with a possible D match to TRBD1 (6 bases). The CDR3 has 18 amino acids. V dropped 0 bases and J dropped 3 bases, with 19 bases sitting between them. The V gene's germline CDR1 is SNHLY and CDR2 FYNNEI. CDR3 bases: TGTGCCAGCAGTGAAGCGCGGGCAGGGGTTCTTTTGACAGATACGCAGTATTTT. Translating gives CASSEARAGVLLTDTQYF.

The J gene is TRBJ2-3, the V gene TRBV6-6; D perhaps matches TRBD2 (5 bases). CDR1 is MNHNY and CDR2 is SVGAGI in the germline V gene (reference sequence). V was pared by 6 bases and J by 0 bases, with 13 bases between. CDR3 size: 15 residues. The CDR3 loop is CASSTPGTSTDTQYF. Written as DNA, the CDR3 is TGTGCCAGCAGCACACCGGGAACTAGCACAGATACGCAGTATTTT.

This rearrangement joins TRBV15 to TRBJ2-1; TRBD2 matches 8 bases. The CDR3 covers 15 residues. CDR1 LNHNV and CDR2 YYDKDF come from the germline V gene (reference sequence). Losses at the gene ends were 0 bases for V and 5 bases for J; bases not matched to a gene: 3. The CDR3 nucleotides read TGTGCCACCAGCAGAGATAGCGGGATCAACAATGAGCAGTTCTTC. Residues: CATSRDSGINNEQFF.

The V gene is TRBV5-6, the J gene TRBJ1-4; D not certain. V dropped 3 bases and J dropped 3 bases, with 12 bases sitting between them. The CDR3 covers 15 residues. The V gene's germline CDR1 is SGHDT and CDR2 YYEEEE. The CDR3: CASSSKSGSNEKLFF. In nucleotides, the CDR3 is TGTGCCAGCAGCTCGAAGTCGGGTTCTAATGAAAAACTGTTTTTT.

The chain joins TRBV6-5 to TRBJ2-7; D is ambiguous. The germline V and J ends were trimmed by 6 bases and 2 bases, with 11 bases remaining between them. The germline CDR1 and CDR2 sequences are MNHEY and SVGAGI. This CDR3 has 13 amino acids. The CDR3 bases are TGTGCCAGCAGGCATGACATAACCTACGAGCAGTACTTC. Its protein product is CASRHDITYEQYF.

The chain uses TRBV6-5 and TRBJ2-7; perhaps TRBD2 as D (6 bases). The CDR3 runs 14 residues. CDR1 is MNHEY, CDR2 SVGAGI, per germline. The V gene lost 9 bases and the J gene lost 2 bases, with 17 bases spanning the gap. CDR3 bases: TGTGCCAGTTCATTGGGGGGTAGTGCCTACGAGCAGTACTTC. Translating gives CASSLGGSAYEQYF.

V gene TRBV7-3 combines with J gene TRBJ2-1; TRBD2 matches 14 bases. The V gene end was trimmed by 5 bases and the J gene end by 10 bases; junction bases not matched to a gene: 4. The CDR3 sequence is 14 residues long. Germline CDR1 SGHTA, CDR2 FQGTGA. The CDR3 nucleotides read TGTGCCAGCAGCCAGGGACTAGCGGGAGACGAGCAGTTCTTC. As protein: CASSQGLAGDEQFF.

This clone is a singleton in its sample. This chain connects TRBV24-1 to TRBJ2-3; TRBD1 might be the D (6 bases). The germline V gene has CDR1 KGHDR and CDR2 SFDVKD. Trimming removed 5 bases from V and 3 bases from J, with 14 bases in between. The CDR3 totals 15 residues. The CDR3 DNA sequence: TGTGCCACCAGTGCCGGGAACAGGGTGACAGATACGCAGTATTTT. Translation: CATSAGNRVTDTQYF.

The chain carries TRBV30 and TRBJ1-4; the D gene is possibly TRBD1 (6 bases). The CDR3 runs to 15 residues. Trimming took 3 bases from V and 2 from J, leaving 13 bases between them. The germline V gene has CDR1 GTSNPN and CDR2 SVGIG (reference sequence). The CDR3 region has the DNA TGTGCCTGGAGCAGGGGAGTTGCGACTAATGAAAAACTGTTTTTT. As protein: CAWSRGVATNEKLFF. Full variable domain (remainder filled in from reference TRBV30 and TRBJ1-4): SQTIHQWPATLVQPVGSPLSLECTVEGTSNPNLYWYRQAAGRGLQLLFYSVGIGQISSEVPQNLSASRPQDRQFILSSKKLLLSDSGFYLCAWSRGVATNEKLFFGSGTQLSVL.

The chain recombines TRBV9 with TRBJ2-7; 7 bases map to TRBD1. This CDR3 spans 16 amino acids. Germline trimming cut 0 bases from V and 5 bases from J; bases unmatched to any gene: 11. CDR1 and CDR2 from the germline V gene are SGDLS and YYNGEE. CDR3 sequence (DNA): TGTGCCAGCAGCGTAGCAGGGGGTGGTTTTTCCCACGAGCAGTACTTC. Residues: CASSVAGGGFSHEQYF.

The CDR3 region has the DNA TGTGCCAGCAGTTATCAAGCGCCCCCGGAGACCCAGTACTTC. Protein: CASSYQAPPETQYF. The V call is TRBV6-5, the J call TRBJ2-5; no definite D call. From germline, CDR1 is MNHEY and CDR2 SVGAGI. Trimming shortened V by 3 bases and J by 5 bases, and 13 bases separated the two germline ends. The CDR3 extends over 14 amino acids.